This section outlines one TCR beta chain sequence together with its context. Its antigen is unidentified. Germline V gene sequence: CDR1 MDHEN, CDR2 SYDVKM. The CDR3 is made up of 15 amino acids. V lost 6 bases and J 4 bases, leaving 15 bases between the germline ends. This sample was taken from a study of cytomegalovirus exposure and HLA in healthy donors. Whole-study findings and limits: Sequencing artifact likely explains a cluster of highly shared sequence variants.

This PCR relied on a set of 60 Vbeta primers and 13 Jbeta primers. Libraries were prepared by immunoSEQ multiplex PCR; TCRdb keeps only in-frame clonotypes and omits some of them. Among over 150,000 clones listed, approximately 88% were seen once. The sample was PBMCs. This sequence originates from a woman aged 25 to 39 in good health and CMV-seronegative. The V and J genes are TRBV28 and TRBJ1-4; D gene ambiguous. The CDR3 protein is CASSNRVNLNEKLFF. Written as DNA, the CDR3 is TGTGCCAGCAGCAACCGGGTGAACCTTAATGAAAAACTGTTTTTT.